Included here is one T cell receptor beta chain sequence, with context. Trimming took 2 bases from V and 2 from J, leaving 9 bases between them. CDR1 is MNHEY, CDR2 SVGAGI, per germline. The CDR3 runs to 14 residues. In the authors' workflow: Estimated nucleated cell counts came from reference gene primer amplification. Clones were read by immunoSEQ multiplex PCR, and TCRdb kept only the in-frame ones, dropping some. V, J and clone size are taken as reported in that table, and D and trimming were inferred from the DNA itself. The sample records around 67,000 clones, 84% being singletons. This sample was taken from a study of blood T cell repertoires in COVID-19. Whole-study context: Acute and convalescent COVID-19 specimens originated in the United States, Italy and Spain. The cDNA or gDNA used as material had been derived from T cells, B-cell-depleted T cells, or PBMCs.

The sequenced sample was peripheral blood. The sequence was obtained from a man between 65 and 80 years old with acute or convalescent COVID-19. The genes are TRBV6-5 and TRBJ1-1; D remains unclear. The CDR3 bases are TGTGCCAGCAGTTACGGCGGACTAAACACTGAAGCTTTCTTT. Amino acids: CASSYGGLNTEAFF.